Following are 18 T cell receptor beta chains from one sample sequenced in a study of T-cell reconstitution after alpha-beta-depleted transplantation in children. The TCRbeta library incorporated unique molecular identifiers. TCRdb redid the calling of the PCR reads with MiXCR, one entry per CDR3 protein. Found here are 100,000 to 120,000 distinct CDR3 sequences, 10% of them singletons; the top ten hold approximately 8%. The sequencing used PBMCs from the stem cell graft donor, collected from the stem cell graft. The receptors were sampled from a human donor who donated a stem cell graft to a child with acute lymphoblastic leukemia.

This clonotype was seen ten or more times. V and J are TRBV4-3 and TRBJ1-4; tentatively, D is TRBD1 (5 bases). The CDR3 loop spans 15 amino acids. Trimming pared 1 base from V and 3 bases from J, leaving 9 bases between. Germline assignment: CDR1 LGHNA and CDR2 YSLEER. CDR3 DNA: TGCGCCAGCAGCCAAGTCAGGGTCCCTAATGAAAAACTGTTTTTT. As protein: CASSQVRVPNEKLFF.

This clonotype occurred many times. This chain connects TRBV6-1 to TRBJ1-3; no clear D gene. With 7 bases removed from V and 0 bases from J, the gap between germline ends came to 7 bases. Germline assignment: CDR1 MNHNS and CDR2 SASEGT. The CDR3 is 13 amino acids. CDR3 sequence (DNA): TGTGCCAGCACCCCCCACTCTGGAAACACCATATATTTT. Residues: CASTPHSGNTIYF.

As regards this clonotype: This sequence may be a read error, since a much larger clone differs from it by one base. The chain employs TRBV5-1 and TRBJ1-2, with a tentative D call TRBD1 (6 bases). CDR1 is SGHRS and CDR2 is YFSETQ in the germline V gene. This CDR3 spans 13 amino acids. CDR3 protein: CASSLGQSYGDTF. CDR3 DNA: TGCGCCAGCAGCCTCGGACAGAGCTATGGCGACACCTTC.

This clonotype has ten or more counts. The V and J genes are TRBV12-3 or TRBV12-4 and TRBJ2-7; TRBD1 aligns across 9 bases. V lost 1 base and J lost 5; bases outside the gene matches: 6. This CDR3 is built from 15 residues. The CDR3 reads CASSLGDRVYNEQYF. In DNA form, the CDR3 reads TGTGCCAGCAGTTTAGGGGACAGGGTGTATAACGAGCAGTACTTC.

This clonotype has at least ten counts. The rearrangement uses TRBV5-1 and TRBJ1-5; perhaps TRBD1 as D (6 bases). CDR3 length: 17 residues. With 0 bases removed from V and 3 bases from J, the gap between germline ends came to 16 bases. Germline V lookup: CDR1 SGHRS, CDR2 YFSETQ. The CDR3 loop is CASSLEPQGSYNQPQHF. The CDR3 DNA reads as TGCGCCAGCAGCTTGGAGCCGCAGGGGTCGTACAATCAGCCCCAGCATTTT.

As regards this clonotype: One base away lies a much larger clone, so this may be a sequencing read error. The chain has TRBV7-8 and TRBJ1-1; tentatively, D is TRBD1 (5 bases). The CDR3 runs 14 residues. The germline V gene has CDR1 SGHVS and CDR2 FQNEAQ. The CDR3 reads CASSWDRHTTESFF. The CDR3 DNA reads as TGTGCCAGCAGCTGGGACCGCCACACCACTGAATCTTTCTTT.

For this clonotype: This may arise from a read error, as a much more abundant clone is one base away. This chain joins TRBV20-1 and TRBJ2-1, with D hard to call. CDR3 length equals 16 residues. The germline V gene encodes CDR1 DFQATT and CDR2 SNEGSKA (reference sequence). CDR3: CTARDPGHQTDNEQFF. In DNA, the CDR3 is TGCACTGCTAGAGATCCCGGCCACCAGACGGACAATGAGCAGTTCTTC.

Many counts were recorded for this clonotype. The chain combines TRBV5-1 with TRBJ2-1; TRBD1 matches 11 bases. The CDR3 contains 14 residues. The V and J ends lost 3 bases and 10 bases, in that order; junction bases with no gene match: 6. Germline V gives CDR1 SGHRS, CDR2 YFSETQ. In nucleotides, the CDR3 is TGCGCCAGCAGCTACGGACAGGGGGCTGAGGAGCAGTTCTTC. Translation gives CASSYGQGAEEQFF. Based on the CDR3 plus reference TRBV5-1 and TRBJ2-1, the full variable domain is KAGVTQTPRYLIKTRGQQVTLSCSPISGHRSVSWYQQTPGQGLQFLFEYFSETQRNKGNFPGRFSGRQFSNSRSEMNVSTLELGDSALYLCASSYGQGAEEQFFGPGTRLTVL.

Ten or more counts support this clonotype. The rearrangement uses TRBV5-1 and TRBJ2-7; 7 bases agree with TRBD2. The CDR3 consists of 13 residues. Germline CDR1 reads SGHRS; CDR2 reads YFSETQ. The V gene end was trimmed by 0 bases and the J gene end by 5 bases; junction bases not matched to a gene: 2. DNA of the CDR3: TGCGCCAGCAGCTTGGGAGGGAGGGACGAGCAGTACTTC. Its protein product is CASSLGGRDEQYF.

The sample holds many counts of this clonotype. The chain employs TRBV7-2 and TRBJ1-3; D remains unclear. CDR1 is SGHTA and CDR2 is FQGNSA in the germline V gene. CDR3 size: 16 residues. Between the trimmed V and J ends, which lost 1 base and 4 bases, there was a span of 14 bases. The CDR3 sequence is CASSLGAGGSGNTIYF. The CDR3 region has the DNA TGTGCCAGCAGCTTAGGAGCGGGTGGCTCGGGAAACACCATATATTTT. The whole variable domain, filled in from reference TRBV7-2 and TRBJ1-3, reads GAGVSQSPSNKVTEKGKDVELRCDPISGHTALYWYRQSLGQGLEFLIYFQGNSAPDKSGLPSDRFSAERTGGSVSTLTIQRTQQEDSAVYLCASSLGAGGSGNTIYFGEGSWLTVV.

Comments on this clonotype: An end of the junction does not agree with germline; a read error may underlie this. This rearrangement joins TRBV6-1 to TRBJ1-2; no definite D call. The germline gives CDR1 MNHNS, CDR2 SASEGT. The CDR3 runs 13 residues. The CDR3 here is CASSEGDNHGYTF. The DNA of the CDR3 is TGTGCCAGCAGTGAAGGCGATAACCATGGCTACACCTTC.

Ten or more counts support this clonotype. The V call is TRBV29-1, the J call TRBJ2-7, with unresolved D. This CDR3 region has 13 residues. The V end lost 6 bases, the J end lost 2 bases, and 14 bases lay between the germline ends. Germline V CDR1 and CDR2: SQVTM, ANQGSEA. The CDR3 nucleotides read TGCAGCGTCACCCCGGACGGACCCTACGAGCAGTACTTC. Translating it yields CSVTPDGPYEQYF.

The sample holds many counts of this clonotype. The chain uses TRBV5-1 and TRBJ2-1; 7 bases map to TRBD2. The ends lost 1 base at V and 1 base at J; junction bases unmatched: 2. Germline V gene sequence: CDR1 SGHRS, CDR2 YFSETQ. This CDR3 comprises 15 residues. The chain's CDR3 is CASSLWRESYNEQFF. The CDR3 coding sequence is TGCGCCAGCAGCTTGTGGCGGGAGTCCTACAATGAGCAGTTCTTC. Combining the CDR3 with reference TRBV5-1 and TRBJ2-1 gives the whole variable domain KAGVTQTPRYLIKTRGQQVTLSCSPISGHRSVSWYQQTPGQGLQFLFEYFSETQRNKGNFPGRFSGRQFSNSRSEMNVSTLELGDSALYLCASSLWRESYNEQFFGPGTRLTVL.

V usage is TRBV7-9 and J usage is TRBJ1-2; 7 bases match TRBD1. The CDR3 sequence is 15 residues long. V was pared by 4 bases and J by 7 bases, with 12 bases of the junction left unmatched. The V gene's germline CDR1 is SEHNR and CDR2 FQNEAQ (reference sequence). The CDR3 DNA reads TGTGCCAGCAGCTCCCCTAAGGGACAGTCGAGTGGCTACACCTTC. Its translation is CASSSPKGQSSGYTF.

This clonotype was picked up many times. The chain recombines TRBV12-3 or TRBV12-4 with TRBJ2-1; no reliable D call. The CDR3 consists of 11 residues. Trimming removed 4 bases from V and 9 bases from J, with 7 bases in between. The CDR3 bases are TGTGCCAGCAGTTCTCGTGCTGAGCAGTTCTTC. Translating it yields CASSSRAEQFF.

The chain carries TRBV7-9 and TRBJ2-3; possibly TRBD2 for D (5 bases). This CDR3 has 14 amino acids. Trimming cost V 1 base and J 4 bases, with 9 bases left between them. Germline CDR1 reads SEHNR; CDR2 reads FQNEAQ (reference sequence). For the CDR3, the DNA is TGTGCCAGCAGCTTAGATAAGAGGGCAGATACGCAGTATTTT. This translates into CASSLDKRADTQYF.

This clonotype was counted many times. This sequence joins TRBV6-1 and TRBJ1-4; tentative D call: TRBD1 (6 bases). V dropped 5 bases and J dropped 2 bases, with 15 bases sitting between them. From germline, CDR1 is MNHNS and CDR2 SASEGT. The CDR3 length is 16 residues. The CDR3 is CASSPYTGLTNEKLFF. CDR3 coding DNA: TGTGCCAGCAGTCCATATACAGGGCTCACTAATGAAAAACTGTTTTTT.

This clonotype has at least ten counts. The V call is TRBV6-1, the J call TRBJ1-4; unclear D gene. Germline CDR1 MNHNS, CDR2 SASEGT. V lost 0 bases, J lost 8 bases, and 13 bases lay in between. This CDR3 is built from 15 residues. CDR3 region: CASSEAPGPREKLFF. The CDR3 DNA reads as TGTGCCAGCAGTGAAGCCCCCGGGCCGAGAGAAAAACTGTTTTTT.